This T cell receptor beta chain stems from a study of tumor and adjacent non-tumor tissue in lung cancer (dated by TCRdb to the late 2010s). General notes on the study: By cancer type, the cohort comprised eleven to twelve adenocarcinoma patients, 2 squamous cell carcinoma patients and 1 small cell lung cancer patient. The approximately 15 enrolled patients, of whom around 10 were men and 5 were women, were aged about 31 to 76 years and were diagnosed with TNM stage I to III disease. In total, sequencing yielded 100 million to 150 million productive TCRbeta reads, which works out to an average of around 3.9 million reads per sample. The study compared bulk TCRbeta repertoires between lung tumor tissue and matched distant non-tumor lung tissue from some 14 lung cancer patients. For each patient, one tumor sample and one normal lung sample were taken, giving approximately 29 paired specimens that underwent TCRbeta CDR3 sequencing. Results the study describes overall, beyond this receptor: TCR diversity was significantly higher in younger patients, and higher tumor TCR diversity was associated with shorter overall and disease-free survival. The top 100 clones accounted for a significantly larger cumulative portion of the repertoire in normal lung than in tumor tissue. The cohort had only 15 or so patients, and the authors noted that larger samples and more detailed clinical data are needed. Significantly higher TCR diversity (inverse Simpson) was observed in tumor tissue than in normal lung tissue (about 410 vs 180, P = 0.0075, Mann-Whitney U test). Because peripheral blood was not sequenced, the blood TCRbeta repertoires of the lung cancer patients in the study went unexamined. Neither the sequencing platform nor unique molecular identifiers are named or mentioned anywhere in the methods.

RNA was extracted from bulk unsorted tissue and checked for quality with a NanoDrop ND-1000 and an Agilent 2100. All donors had newly diagnosed lung cancer, had not received prior chemotherapy, and were admitted for thoracic surgery in China between August and November 2014. Patients who had received previous radiotherapy or chemotherapy, or who had another concurrent cancer, were excluded from the study. Surgical tissue pieces of about 1-2.1 cm3 were preserved in RNAlater solution and stored at -80 °C until use. A remark on this clonotype: Which antigen it targets is not known. One end of the junction fails to match germline, which may point to a read error.

Reading from cysteine to phenylalanine, the CDR3 counts 13 amino acids. Just the 39-base CDR3 DNA is kept, in frame starting at base 1. From the germline V gene, CDR1 is SGHVS and CDR2 is FQNEAQ. The library relied on multiplex PCR. Sequencing was performed on an Illumina HiSeq 2500. TCRbeta libraries were constructed through three rounds of nested PCR with primers (Table S4) according to protocols modified from ARM-PCR. PCR products of 200-500 bp were gel-excised and purified with the QIAquick gel extraction kit before sequencing. Under the source paper's analysis protocol: Trimmomatic was used to clean the reads, FLASH was used to merge the reads into complete CDR3 sequences, and MiTCR was used to assign the reads to V(D)J germline segments. Clonal diversity was computed as the inverse Simpson's index with VDJtools. In-frame sequences without a premature stop codon were defined as productive reads. TCRdb's own reprocessing of the public reads used fastp at Q25 and MiXCR and kept productive beta chains. Records with the same CDR3 protein are collapsed into one entry carrying the most frequent genes and DNA. The V and J calls, along with clone size, are taken from TCRdb and not from the paper's own processing. The sample table shows approximately 86,000 distinct CDR3 sequences, and over 55% are seen once. Approximately 10% of the sample lies in the top ten.

This TCR derives from a woman aged 40 to 50 with non-small cell lung cancer. Recombination joined TRBV7-8 with TRBJ2-1; TRBD2 lines up with 9 middle nucleotides. The sample was lung tumor tissue. This receptor carries the CDR3 CASSDQGLAASGF. The nucleotide sequence is given as TGTGCCAGCAGCGACCAGGGACTAGCCGCTAGTGGTTTC.